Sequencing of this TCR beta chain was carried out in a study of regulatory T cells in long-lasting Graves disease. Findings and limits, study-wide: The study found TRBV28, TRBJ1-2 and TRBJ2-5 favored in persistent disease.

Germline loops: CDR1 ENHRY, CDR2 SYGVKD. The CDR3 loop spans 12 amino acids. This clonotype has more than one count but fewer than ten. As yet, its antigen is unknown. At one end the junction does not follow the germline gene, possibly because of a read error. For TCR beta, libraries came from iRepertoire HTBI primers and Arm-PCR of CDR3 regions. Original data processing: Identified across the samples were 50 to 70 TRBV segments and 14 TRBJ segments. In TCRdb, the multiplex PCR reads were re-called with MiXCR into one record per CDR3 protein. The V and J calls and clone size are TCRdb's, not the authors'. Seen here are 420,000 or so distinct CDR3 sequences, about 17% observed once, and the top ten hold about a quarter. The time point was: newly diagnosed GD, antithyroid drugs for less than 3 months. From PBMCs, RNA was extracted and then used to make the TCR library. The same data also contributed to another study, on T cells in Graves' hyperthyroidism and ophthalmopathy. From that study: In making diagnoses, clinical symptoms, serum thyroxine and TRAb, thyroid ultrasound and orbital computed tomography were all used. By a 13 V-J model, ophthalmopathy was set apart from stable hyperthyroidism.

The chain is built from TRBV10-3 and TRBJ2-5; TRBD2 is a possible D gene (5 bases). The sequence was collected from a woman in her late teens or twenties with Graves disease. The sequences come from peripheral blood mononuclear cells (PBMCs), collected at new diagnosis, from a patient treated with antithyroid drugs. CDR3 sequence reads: CAISEWRETQYF. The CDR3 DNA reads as TGTGCCATCAGCGAGTGGAGGGAGACCCAGTACTTC.